The subject of this entry is one T cell receptor beta chain. The antigen is unknown. This record belongs to a study of graft-versus-host responses after intestinal transplantation. Overall study: Transplants were multivisceral, liver-intestinal, or isolated intestinal.

The CDR3 extends over 18 amino acids. From germline, CDR1 is SGHTA and CDR2 FQGNSA. V shed 1 base and J 0 bases; nucleotides not matched to a gene: 9. TCRdb's table, derived via immunoSEQ multiplex PCR, lists solely in-frame clones and lacks some. Among around 97,000 clones listed, around nine tenths were seen once. Study-wide results and caveats: In recipient marrow, GvH clones were found, and some appeared first in ileum or blood. Some patients had graft-donor T cell macrochimerism. In their allografts, the ratios of graft-versus-host to host-versus-graft T cell clones were high. Maximum circulating GvH clone levels tracked with early post-transplant HvG decreases.

V gene TRBV7-2 combines with J gene TRBJ2-7, with 10 positions matching TRBD2. The TCR sequence derives from a human donor who received an intestinal transplant. The sequencing used unstimulated CD8+ T cells sorted from spleen or lymph node cells, collected before intestinal transplant. CDR3 bases: TGTGCCAGCAGCTTAGAAATAGCGGGAGGCCCTCCCTCCTACGAGCAGTACTTC. Residues: CASSLEIAGGPPSYEQYF.